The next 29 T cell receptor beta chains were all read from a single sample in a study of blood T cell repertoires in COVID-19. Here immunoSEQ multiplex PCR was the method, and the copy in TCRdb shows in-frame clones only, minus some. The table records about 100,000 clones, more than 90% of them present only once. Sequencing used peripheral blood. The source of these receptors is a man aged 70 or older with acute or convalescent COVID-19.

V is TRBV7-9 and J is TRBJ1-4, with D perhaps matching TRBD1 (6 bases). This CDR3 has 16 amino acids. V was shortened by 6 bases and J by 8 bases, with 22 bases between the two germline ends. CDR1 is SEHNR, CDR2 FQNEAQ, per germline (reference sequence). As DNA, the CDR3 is TGTGCCAGCAGTCACCGGACAGCCTCGACATCGGAAAAACTGTTTTTT. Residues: CASSHRTASTSEKLFF.

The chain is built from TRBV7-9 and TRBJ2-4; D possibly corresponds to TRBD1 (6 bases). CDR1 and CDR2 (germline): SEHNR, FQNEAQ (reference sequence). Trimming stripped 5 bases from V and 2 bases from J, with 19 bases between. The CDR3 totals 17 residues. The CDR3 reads CASSASRDTLSKNIQYF. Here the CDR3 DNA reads TGTGCCAGCAGCGCCAGCCGGGACACCCTGTCCAAAAACATTCAGTACTTC.

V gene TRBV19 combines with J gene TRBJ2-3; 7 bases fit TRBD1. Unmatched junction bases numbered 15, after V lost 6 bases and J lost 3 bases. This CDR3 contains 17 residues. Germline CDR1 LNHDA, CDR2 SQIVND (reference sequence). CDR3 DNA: TGTGCCAGTAGAGGGGGCAGGGGCCTTCTGAGGACAGATACGCAGTATTTT. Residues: CASRGGRGLLRTDTQYF.

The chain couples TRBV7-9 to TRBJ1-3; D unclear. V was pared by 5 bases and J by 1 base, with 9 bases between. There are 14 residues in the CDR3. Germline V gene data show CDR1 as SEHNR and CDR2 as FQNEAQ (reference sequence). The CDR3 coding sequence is TGTGCCAGCAGCCCGGGGTTATCTGGAAACACCATATATTTT. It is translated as CASSPGLSGNTIYF.

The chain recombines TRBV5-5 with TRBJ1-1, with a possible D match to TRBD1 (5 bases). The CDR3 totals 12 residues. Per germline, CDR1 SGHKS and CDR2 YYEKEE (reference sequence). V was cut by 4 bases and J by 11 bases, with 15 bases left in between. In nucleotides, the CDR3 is TGTGCCAGCAGCGGGGGGGACCTCCCTGCTTTCTTT. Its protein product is CASSGGDLPAFF.

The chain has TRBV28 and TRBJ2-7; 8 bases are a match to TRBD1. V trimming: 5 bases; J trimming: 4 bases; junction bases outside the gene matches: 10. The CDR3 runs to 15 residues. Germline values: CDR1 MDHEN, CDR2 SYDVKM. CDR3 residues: CASSPPGTGPYEQYF. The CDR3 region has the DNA TGTGCCAGCAGTCCTCCCGGGACAGGACCTTACGAGCAGTACTTC. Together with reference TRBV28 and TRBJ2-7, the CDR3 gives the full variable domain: DVKVTQSSRYLVKRTGEKVFLECVQDMDHENMFWYRQDPGLGLRLIYFSYDVKMKEKGDIPEGYSVSREKKERFSLILESASTNQTSMYLCASSPPGTGPYEQYFGPGTRLTVT.

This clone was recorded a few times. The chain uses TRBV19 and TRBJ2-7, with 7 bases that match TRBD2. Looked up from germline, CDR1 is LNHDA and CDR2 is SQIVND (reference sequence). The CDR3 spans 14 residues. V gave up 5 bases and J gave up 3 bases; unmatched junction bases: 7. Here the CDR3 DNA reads TGTGCCAGTAGTCTCCGGGAGGCATTCTACGAGCAGTACTTC. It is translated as CASSLREAFYEQYF.

Here the CDR3 DNA reads TGTGCCAGCAGTTACCAAGGGGGCGCGGATGGCTACACCTTC. Translated: CASSYQGGADGYTF. J is TRBJ1-2 and V is TRBV6-5; 7 bases match TRBD1. Germline CDR1 reads MNHEY; CDR2 reads SVGAGI. V was clipped by 2 bases and J by 6 bases; unmatched bases: 6. This CDR3 has 14 amino acids.

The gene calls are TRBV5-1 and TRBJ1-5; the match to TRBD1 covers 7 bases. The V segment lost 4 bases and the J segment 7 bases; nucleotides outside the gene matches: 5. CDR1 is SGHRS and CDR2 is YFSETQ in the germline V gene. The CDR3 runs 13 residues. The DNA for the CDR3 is TGCGCCAGCAGCGACAGGGTGGGGCAGCCCCAGCATTTT. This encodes CASSDRVGQPQHF.

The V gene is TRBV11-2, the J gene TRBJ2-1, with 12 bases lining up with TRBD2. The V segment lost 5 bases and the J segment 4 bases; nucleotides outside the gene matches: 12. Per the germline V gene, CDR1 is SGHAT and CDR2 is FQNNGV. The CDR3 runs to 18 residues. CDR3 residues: CASSKRLAGARQYNEQFF. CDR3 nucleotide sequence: TGTGCCAGCAGCAAGAGACTAGCGGGGGCACGGCAATACAATGAGCAGTTCTTC.

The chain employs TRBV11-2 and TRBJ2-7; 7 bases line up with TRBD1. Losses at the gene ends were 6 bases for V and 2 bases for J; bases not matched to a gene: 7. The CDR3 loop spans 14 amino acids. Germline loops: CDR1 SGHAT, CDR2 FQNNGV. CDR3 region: CASRFRDSTYEQYF. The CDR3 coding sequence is TGTGCCAGCAGATTCCGGGACAGTACCTACGAGCAGTACTTC.

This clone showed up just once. In nucleotides, the CDR3 is TGTGCCAGCAGCCAAGTTGTCGGGGGGGCCTACAATGAGCAGTTCTTC. Translating gives CASSQVVGGAYNEQFF. V gene TRBV14 combines with J gene TRBJ2-1; TRBD2 aligns across 8 bases. J lost 2 bases, V lost 1 base, and 4 bases had no gene match. The CDR3 contains 16 residues. CDR1 is SGHDN and CDR2 is FVKESK in the germline V gene. Supplemented by reference TRBV14 and TRBJ2-1, the full variable domain reads EAGVTQFPSHSVIEKGQTVTLRCDPISGHDNLYWYRRVMGKEIKFLLHFVKESKQDESGMPNNRFLAERTGGTYSTLKVQPAELEDSGVYFCASSQVVGGAYNEQFFGPGTRLTVL.

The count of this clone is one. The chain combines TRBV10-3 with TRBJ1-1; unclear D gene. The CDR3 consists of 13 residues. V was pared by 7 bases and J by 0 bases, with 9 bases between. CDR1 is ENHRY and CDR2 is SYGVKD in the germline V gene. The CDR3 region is CAITVQLNTEAFF. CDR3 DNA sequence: TGTGCCATCACGGTCCAATTGAACACTGAAGCTTTCTTT.

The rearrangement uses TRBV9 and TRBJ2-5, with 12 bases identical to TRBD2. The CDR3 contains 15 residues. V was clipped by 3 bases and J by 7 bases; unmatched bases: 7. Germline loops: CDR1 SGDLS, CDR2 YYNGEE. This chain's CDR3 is CASSEGTSGLGTQYF. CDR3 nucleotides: TGTGCCAGCAGCGAGGGGACTAGCGGGTTAGGGACCCAGTACTTC.

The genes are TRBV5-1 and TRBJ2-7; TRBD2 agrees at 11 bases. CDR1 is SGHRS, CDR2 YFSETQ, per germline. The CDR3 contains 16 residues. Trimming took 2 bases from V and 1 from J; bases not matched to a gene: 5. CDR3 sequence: CASSLSLAGGSYEQYF. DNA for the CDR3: TGCGCCAGCAGCTTATCTCTAGCGGGAGGTTCCTACGAGCAGTACTTC.

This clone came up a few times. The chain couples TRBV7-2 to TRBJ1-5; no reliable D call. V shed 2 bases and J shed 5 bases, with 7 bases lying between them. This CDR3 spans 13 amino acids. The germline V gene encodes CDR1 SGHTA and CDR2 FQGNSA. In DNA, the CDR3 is TGTGCCAGCAGCTTACACGGAGATCAGCCCCAGCATTTT. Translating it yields CASSLHGDQPQHF.

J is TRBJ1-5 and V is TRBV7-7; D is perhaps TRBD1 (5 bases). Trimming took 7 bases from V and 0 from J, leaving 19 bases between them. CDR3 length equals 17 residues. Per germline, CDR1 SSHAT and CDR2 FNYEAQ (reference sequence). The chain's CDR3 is CASNPSLTGDSNQPQHF. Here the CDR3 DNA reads TGTGCCAGCAACCCTTCACTAACGGGGGATAGCAATCAGCCCCAGCATTTT.

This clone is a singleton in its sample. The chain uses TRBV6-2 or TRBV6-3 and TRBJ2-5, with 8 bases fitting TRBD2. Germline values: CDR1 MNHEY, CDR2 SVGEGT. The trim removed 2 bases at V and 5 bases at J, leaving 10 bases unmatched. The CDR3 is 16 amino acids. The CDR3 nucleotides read TGTGCCAGCAGTTACGTCGCGGGGGGTGTCATGGAGACCCAGTACTTC. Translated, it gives CASSYVAGGVMETQYF.

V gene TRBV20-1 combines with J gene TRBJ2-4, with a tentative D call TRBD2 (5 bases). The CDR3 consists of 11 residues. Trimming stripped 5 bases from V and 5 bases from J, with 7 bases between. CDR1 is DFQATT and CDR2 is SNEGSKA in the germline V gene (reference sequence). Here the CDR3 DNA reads TGCAGTGCTCCGAGGGAAAACATTCAGTACTTC. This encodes CSAPRENIQYF.

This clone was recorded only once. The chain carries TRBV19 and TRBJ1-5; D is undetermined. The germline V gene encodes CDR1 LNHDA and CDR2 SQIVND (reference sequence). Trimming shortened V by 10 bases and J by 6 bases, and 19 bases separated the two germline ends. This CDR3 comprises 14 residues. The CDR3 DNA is TGTGCCACCAGAGGCCCATTCACGGGTCAGCCCCAGCATTTT. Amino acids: CATRGPFTGQPQHF.

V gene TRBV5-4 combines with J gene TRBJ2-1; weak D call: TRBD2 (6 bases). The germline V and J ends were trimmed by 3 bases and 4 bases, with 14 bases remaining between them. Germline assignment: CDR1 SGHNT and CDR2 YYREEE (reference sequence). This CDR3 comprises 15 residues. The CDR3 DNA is TGTGCCAGCAGCTCCGCGGGGAGAAGTTACAATGAGCAGTTCTTC. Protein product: CASSSAGRSYNEQFF.

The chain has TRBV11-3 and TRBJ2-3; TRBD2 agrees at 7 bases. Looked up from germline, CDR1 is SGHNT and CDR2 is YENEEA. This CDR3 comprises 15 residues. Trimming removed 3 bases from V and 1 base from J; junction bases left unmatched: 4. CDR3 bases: TGTGCCAGCAGCTTCGTGGGGGGGGGCACAGATACGCAGTATTTT. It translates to CASSFVGGGTDTQYF.

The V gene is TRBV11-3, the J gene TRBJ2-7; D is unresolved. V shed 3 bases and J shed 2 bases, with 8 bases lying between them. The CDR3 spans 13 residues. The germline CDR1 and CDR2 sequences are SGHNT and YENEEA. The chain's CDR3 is CASSFSGPYEQYF. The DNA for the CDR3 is TGTGCCAGCAGCTTCTCGGGTCCCTACGAGCAGTACTTC.

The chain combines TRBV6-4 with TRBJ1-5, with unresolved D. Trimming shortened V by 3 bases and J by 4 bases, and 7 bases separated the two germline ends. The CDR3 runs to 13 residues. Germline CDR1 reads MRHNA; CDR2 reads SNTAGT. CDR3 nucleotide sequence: TGTGCCAGCAGTGATGCGGGTAATCAGCCCCAGCATTTT. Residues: CASSDAGNQPQHF.

This chain's CDR3 is CASSQDRGGRGNQPQHF. The CDR3 DNA sequence: TGCGCCAGCAGCCAAGATCGAGGGGGACGGGGCAATCAGCCCCAGCATTTT. The V call is TRBV4-3, the J call TRBJ1-5; TRBD1 might be the D (6 bases). Trimming removed 0 bases from V and 2 bases from J, with 14 bases in between. Germline CDR1 is LGHNA and CDR2 is YSLEER. This CDR3 contains 17 residues.

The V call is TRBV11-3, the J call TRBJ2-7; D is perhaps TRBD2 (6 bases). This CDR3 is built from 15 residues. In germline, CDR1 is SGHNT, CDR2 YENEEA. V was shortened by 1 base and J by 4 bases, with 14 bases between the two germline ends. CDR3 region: CASSLGVGSEYEQYF. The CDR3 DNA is TGTGCCAGCAGCTTAGGGGTCGGGAGTGAGTACGAGCAGTACTTC. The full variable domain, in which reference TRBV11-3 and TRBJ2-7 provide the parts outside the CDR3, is EAGVVQSPRYKIIEKKQPVAFWCNPISGHNTLYWYLQNLGQGPELLIRYENEEAVDDSQLPKDRFSAERLKGVDSTLKIQPAELGDSAVYLCASSLGVGSEYEQYFGPGTRLTVT.

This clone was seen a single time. CDR3 sequence: CATSRDRTLISGANVLTF. The DNA of the CDR3 is TGTGCCACCAGCAGAGATCGGACTTTGATCTCTGGGGCCAACGTCCTGACTTTC. The chain carries TRBV15 and TRBJ2-6; tentatively, D is TRBD2 (5 bases). This CDR3 is 18 amino acids long. The germline V gene encodes CDR1 LNHNV and CDR2 YYDKDF (reference sequence). V lost 0 bases, J lost 0 bases, and 12 bases lay in between.

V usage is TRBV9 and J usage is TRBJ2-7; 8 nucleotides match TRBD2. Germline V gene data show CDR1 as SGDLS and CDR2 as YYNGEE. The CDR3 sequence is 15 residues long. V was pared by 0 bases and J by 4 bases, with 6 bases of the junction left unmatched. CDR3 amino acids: CASSVATGGIYEQYF. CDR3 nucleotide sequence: TGTGCCAGCAGCGTAGCTACGGGAGGGATTTACGAGCAGTACTTC.

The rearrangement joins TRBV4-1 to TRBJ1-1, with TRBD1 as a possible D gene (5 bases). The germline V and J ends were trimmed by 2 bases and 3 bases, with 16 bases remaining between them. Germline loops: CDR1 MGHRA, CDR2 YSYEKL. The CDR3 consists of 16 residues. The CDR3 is CASSQMPAREDTEAFF. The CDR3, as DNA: TGCGCCAGCAGCCAAATGCCGGCCAGGGAGGACACTGAAGCTTTCTTT.